Listed below are T cell receptor beta chains from one sample, sequenced in a study of blood T cell repertoires in COVID-19. The assay was immunoSEQ multiplex PCR, and TCRdb's table has in-frame clones only and misses some. Of some 140,000 clones detected, approximately 86% appear once; the ten largest clones hold approximately 16%. The sequenced sample was peripheral blood. Receptors originate from a woman aged 45 to 65 who had recovered from COVID-19. Each CDR3 is given with its conserved first and last residue. Fields, in order: J gene, clone size, D gene, V gene, CDR3 DNA, CDR3 protein. D genes are given only for firm matches. Size is omitted from some rows. Given values are once, few, many or a class for expanded clones.

>TRBJ2-7|once|.|TRBV12-3/TRBV12-4
TGTGCCAGCAGTTTAGCGCAGGGCCACGAGCAGTACTTC
CASSLAQGHEQYF
>TRBJ2-7|.|.|TRBV21-1
TGTGCCAGCAGCTCGCGGACTCGAACCCCCTACGAGCAGTACTTC
CASSSRTRTPYEQYF
>TRBJ2-3|.|TRBD2|TRBV7-3
TGTGCCAGCAGCCCACGGGGGCTAGCGGGGGCGAGGGATACGCAGTATTTT
CASSPRGLAGARDTQYF
>TRBJ1-2|.|TRBD1|TRBV19
TGTGCCAGTACTCGGACAGGCAATGGCTACACCTTC
CASTRTGNGYTF
>TRBJ1-2|.|.|TRBV5-5
TGTGCCAGCAGCTCAACTAACTATGGCTACACCTTC
CASSSTNYGYTF
>TRBJ1-2|.|.|TRBV3-1/TRBV3-2
TGTGCCAGCAGCCAAGCAGGGATTCCCTATGGCTACACCTTC
CASSQAGIPYGYTF
>TRBJ1-1|.|TRBD1|TRBV11-2
TGTGCCAGCAGCTTAGCCGGGACAGGGTTTTTGGGCACTGAAGCTTTCTTT
CASSLAGTGFLGTEAFF
>TRBJ1-6|.|TRBD1|TRBV5-1
TGCGCCAGCAGCCTTGACGGGACAGCCTTAAATTCACCCCTCCACTTT
CASSLDGTALNSPLHF
>TRBJ2-5|.|TRBD2|TRBV5-1
TGCGCCAGCAGATTTGGGGGACTAGCGGGAAAGGAGACCCAGTACTTC
CASRFGGLAGKETQYF
>TRBJ2-3|.|.|TRBV5-1
TGCGCCAGCAGCCCCCCAGGTTCGTATACGCAGTATTTT
CASSPPGSYTQYF
>TRBJ2-3|.|TRBD1|TRBV5-1
TGCGCCAGCAGCTGGGGGACAGGGGGCGCAGATACGCAGTATTTT
CASSWGTGGADTQYF
>TRBJ1-5|.|.|TRBV12-5
TGTGCTAGTGGTTTGGGCGCGAATCAGCCCCAGCATTTT
CASGLGANQPQHF
>TRBJ2-7|.|.|TRBV27
TGTGCCAGAGGTCCCGCAGGGCTCTACGAGCAGTACTTC
CARGPAGLYEQYF
>TRBJ2-2|.|TRBD1|TRBV10-2
TGCGCCAGCAGCCCACAGGGGCCGAACACCGGGGAGCTGTTTTTT
CASSPQGPNTGELFF
>TRBJ2-1|.|.|TRBV28
TGTGCCAGCATCGACATTACAGGGTTAAGGGGCGATGAGCAGTTCTTC
CASIDITGLRGDEQFF
>TRBJ2-7|.|TRBD1|TRBV5-1
TGCGCCAGCAGCTTGAACAGGGGGCGCTCCTACGAGCAGTACTTC
CASSLNRGRSYEQYF
>TRBJ2-1|.|TRBD2|TRBV7-3
TGTGCCAGCAGCTTAACTAGCGGGTCCCGGAATGAGCAGTTCTTC
CASSLTSGSRNEQFF
>TRBJ2-7|.|.|TRBV6-5
TGTGCCAGCAGTTACTCGAGAGGGAGGTACGAGCAGTACTTC
CASSYSRGRYEQYF
>TRBJ2-1|.|TRBD1|TRBV7-8
TGTGCCAGCAGCTTAGAGACAGGGTCCTTTACCTACAATGAGCAGTTCTTC
CASSLETGSFTYNEQFF
>TRBJ1-2|.|.|TRBV11-3
TGTGCCAGCAGCCAACGGGACACAGGGTATGGCTACACCTTC
CASSQRDTGYGYTF
>TRBJ2-1|once|TRBD1|TRBV6-2/TRBV6-3
TGTGCCAGCAGTTCCAACAGGGGTTCGGATTACAATGAGCAGTTCTTC
CASSSNRGSDYNEQFF
>TRBJ2-1|.|.|TRBV21-1
TGTGCCAGCCCCAAGCGGGAGGGGGACCACTCCTACAATGAGCAGTTCTTC
CASPKREGDHSYNEQFF
>TRBJ2-7|.|TRBD1|TRBV25-1
TGTGCCAGCAGTGGGTACAGGGGGCGCTTTTCCTACGAGCAGTACTTC
CASSGYRGRFSYEQYF
>TRBJ2-3|.|TRBD2|TRBV5-6
TGTGCCAGCAGAGGGCGGGGGGGCTACACAGATACGCAGTATTTT
CASRGRGGYTDTQYF
>TRBJ2-5|.|.|TRBV30
TGTGCCTGGAGTTTCGGGGTGGGCCAAGAGACCCAGTACTTC
CAWSFGVGQETQYF
>TRBJ1-5|.|.|TRBV7-9
TGTGCCAGCAGCTTAGTCGGGGGAGGTCAGCCCCAGCATTTT
CASSLVGGGQPQHF
>TRBJ1-1|.|.|TRBV7-9
TGTGCCAGCAGCTCACAGGAGAACACTGAAGCTTTCTTT
CASSSQENTEAFF
>TRBJ2-6|.|.|TRBV6-5
TGTGCCAGCGGTTCCCGACAGCCGGGTAGGGCCAACGTCCTGACTTTC
CASGSRQPGRANVLTF
>TRBJ2-7|.|.|TRBV30
TGTGCCTGGGGGGGTGGAGAGAGACTCCACGAGCAGTACTTC
CAWGGGERLHEQYF
>TRBJ2-2|once|.|TRBV12-5
TGTGCTAGTGGTTTGATGGTCCCCAGGGGAACCGGGGAGCTGTTTTTT
CASGLMVPRGTGELFF